Shown below are 8 T cell receptor beta chains from a single sample sequenced in a study of Graves' ophthalmopathy and Graves' hyperthyroidism. RNA transcripts were the source from which TCR beta CDR3 regions were amplified. RT-PCR was first run with HTBI primers, then multiplex PCR in a second round. Using its own MiXCR run on the multiplex PCR reads, TCRdb lists one record per CDR3 protein. The data hold some 380,000 distinct CDR3 sequences, with over 15% observed a single time. The sequenced sample consisted of peripheral blood. These receptors all stem from a woman in her late teens or twenties with stable Graves' hyperthyroidism.

The chain has TRBV9 and TRBJ1-2; D not resolved. Germline CDR1 is SGDLS and CDR2 is YYNGEE. The V end lost 5 bases, the J end lost 5 bases, and 7 bases lay between the germline ends. There are 11 residues in the CDR3. The CDR3: CASSGLYGYTF. CDR3 nucleotide sequence: TGTGCCAGCAGTGGCCTGTATGGCTACACCTTC.

This clonotype came up many times. The CDR3 sequence is CAPRTGVYEQYF. Written as DNA, the CDR3 is TGTGCCCCGCGGACAGGGGTCTACGAGCAGTACTTC. V is TRBV11-2 and J is TRBJ2-7, with 9 nucleotides matching TRBD1. This CDR3 is built from 12 residues. Per the germline V gene, CDR1 is SGHAT and CDR2 is FQNNGV. The ends lost 11 bases at V and 3 bases at J; junction bases unmatched: 5.

Many counts were recorded for this clonotype. The DNA of the CDR3 is TGCAGTGCTAAAGGACAGGGGTCGAACACTGAAGCTTTCTTT. It specifies CSAKGQGSNTEAFF. The chain employs TRBV20-1 and TRBJ1-1; 9 bases line up with TRBD1. The CDR3 spans 14 residues. Germline CDR1 and CDR2: DFQATT and SNEGSKA (reference sequence). Losses at the gene ends were 4 bases for V and 1 base for J; bases not matched to a gene: 4.

The V and J genes are TRBV4-1 and TRBJ1-1; D not resolved. In germline, CDR1 is MGHRA, CDR2 YSYEKL. Trimming took 3 bases from V and 3 from J, leaving 11 bases between them. The CDR3 totals 14 residues. The CDR3 spells CASSQGWRDTEAFF. Written as DNA, the CDR3 is TGCGCCAGCAGCCAGGGGTGGAGGGACACTGAAGCTTTCTTT.

The rearrangement links TRBV5-6 to TRBJ2-2, with D unclear. The CDR3 has 13 amino acids. With 1 base removed from V and 5 bases from J, the gap between germline ends came to 6 bases. Per germline, CDR1 SGHDT and CDR2 YYEEEE. CDR3 protein: CASSLRWTGELFF. The CDR3 DNA reads TGTGCCAGCAGCTTGCGATGGACCGGGGAGCTGTTTTTT.

This clonotype was observed once. Since a much larger clone is just one base distant, this may be a read error. The DNA is omitted, as the CDR3 cannot be located on it reliably, and the CDR3 follows TCRdb's listing. This chain joins TRBV14 and TRBJ1-2; the table calls TRBD1, which could not be checked here. In germline, CDR1 is SGHDN, CDR2 FVKESK. The CDR3 is made up of 16 amino acids, end residues included. The CDR3 region is CASSQVATGAQYGFTF.

The gene calls are TRBV11-1 and TRBJ2-7; D uncertain. This CDR3 has 13 residues. Trimming removed 6 bases at V and 5 bases at J, with 14 bases between. Per the germline V gene, CDR1 is SGHAT and CDR2 is FQDESV (reference sequence). The CDR3 DNA reads as TGTGCCAGCAGTCGTCTAGGGTCGCACGAGCAGTACTTC. It is translated as CASSRLGSHEQYF.

On this clonotype: Compared with germline, one end of the junction differs, possibly owing to a read error. This chain joins TRBV6-2 or TRBV6-3 and TRBJ1-2; 7 nucleotides agree with TRBD1. The CDR3 length is 14 residues. From germline, CDR1 is MNHEY and CDR2 SVGEGT. CDR3 sequence: CASINGQENYGCTF. CDR3 nucleotides: TGTGCCAGCATTAACGGACAGGAAAACTATGGCTGCACCTTC.